The 18 T cell receptor beta chains given below trace back to one sample, sequenced in a study of beta chain features in type 1 diabetes (dated by TCRdb to 2016 to 2019). General conclusions and limits of the study: In all four CD4+ subsets, TCRB CDR3 length was moderately but significantly shorter in type 1 diabetes patients.

To prepare the library, the immunoSEQ multiplex PCR assay was applied. All of the isolated RNA was reverse transcribed with the High Capacity cDNA Reverse Transcription Kit, so expressed TCRB transcripts were sequenced. The clones in this table, taken by TCRdb from immuneACCESS, are in-frame only. Not every clone is retained; where verified, under half of the shortfall comes from an unresolved V gene, and the cause of the rest is unknown. The sample yields around 130,000 clones; around 9% were counted once. The top ten clonotypes cover roughly 0.75% of the sample. For these TCRs, the target antigens are not known. Sequences were obtained from central memory CD4+ T cells from blood. The receptors here all came from a young man with type 1 diabetes.

Of note for this clone: This CDR3 is also generated by other DNA sequences in the sample. The chain combines TRBV2 with TRBJ2-7, with 12 bases matching TRBD2. The CDR3 sequence is 14 residues long. CDR1 is SNHLY and CDR2 is FYNNEI in the germline V gene. V lost 3 bases and J lost 3; bases outside the gene matches: 0. The CDR3 sequence: CASSEGLAGYEQYF. The DNA for the CDR3 is TGTGCCAGCAGTGAGGGACTAGCGGGCTACGAGCAGTACTTC.

There are a few counts of this clone. The chain is built from TRBV10-2 and TRBJ2-5; 8 positions agree with TRBD1. CDR3 length: 15 residues. Germline V gene lookup returns CDR1 WSHSY and CDR2 SAAADI. Unmatched junction bases numbered 11, after V lost 6 bases and J lost 5 bases. CDR3 sequence: CASSAQGGLSETQYF. The CDR3 DNA reads as TGCGCCAGCAGCGCACAGGGGGGATTGTCGGAGACCCAGTACTTC.

This clone was seen only a few times. The rearrangement joins TRBV6-5 to TRBJ1-1, with 8 bases aligning to TRBD1. J was trimmed by 2 bases and V by 6 bases; bases with no gene match: 5. The CDR3 runs 14 residues. The germline V gene has CDR1 MNHEY and CDR2 SVGAGI. This chain's CDR3 is CASSHGQGNTEAFF. The CDR3 region has the DNA TGTGCCAGCAGCCACGGACAGGGAAACACTGAAGCTTTCTTT.

The chain carries TRBV28 and TRBJ2-3, with D maybe TRBD1 (5 bases). Per the germline V gene, CDR1 is MDHEN and CDR2 is SYDVKM. V was clipped by 3 bases and J by 5 bases, with 6 bases between them. CDR3 size: 12 residues. CDR3 sequence: CASSLGRDTQYF. CDR3 nucleotides: TGTGCCAGCAGTTTGGGGCGAGATACGCAGTATTTT. Full variable domain (outside the CDR3, taken from reference TRBV28 and TRBJ2-3): DVKVTQSSRYLVKRTGEKVFLECVQDMDHENMFWYRQDPGLGLRLIYFSYDVKMKEKGDIPEGYSVSREKKERFSLILESASTNQTSMYLCASSLGRDTQYFGPGTRLTVL.

The V call is TRBV27, the J call TRBJ2-3; TRBD1 might be the D (5 bases). V was trimmed by 3 bases and J by 4 bases, leaving 11 bases between them. This CDR3 is built from 14 residues. CDR1 is MNHEY, CDR2 SMNVEV, per germline (reference sequence). The DNA for the CDR3 is TGTGCCAGCAGTTTGGGCAGGGTCGCAGATACGCAGTATTTT. Protein: CASSLGRVADTQYF.

This clone was detected many times. This rearrangement joins TRBV5-1 to TRBJ2-7; TRBD1 is a possible D gene (5 bases). The germline V and J ends were trimmed by 0 bases and 0 bases, with 7 bases remaining between them. This CDR3 comprises 14 residues. Germline V lookup: CDR1 SGHRS, CDR2 YFSETQ. CDR3 nucleotides: TGCGCCAGCAGCTTGGAGGGGTTCTCCTACGAGCAGTACTTC. This gives the protein CASSLEGFSYEQYF.

This clone was recorded at least ten times. This chain's CDR3 is CASSLPTGNTIYF. DNA for the CDR3: TGTGCCAGCAGTCTCCCGACAGGGAACACCATATATTTT. V is TRBV28 and J is TRBJ1-3, with 7 bases that match TRBD1. The germline gives CDR1 MDHEN, CDR2 SYDVKM. The CDR3 is 13 amino acids. V was pared by 5 bases and J by 7 bases, with 5 bases of the junction left unmatched.

This clone occurred a few times. The gene calls are TRBV6-5 and TRBJ2-5, with TRBD2 identical over 8 bases. The V segment lost 11 bases and the J segment 4 bases; nucleotides outside the gene matches: 9. CDR1 is MNHEY, CDR2 SVGAGI, per germline. The CDR3 is 13 residues long. The CDR3 region has the DNA TGTGCCTGCGGGGCGGGGGGCGTAGAGACCCAGTACTTC. Amino acid sequence: CACGAGGVETQYF.

The V gene is TRBV28, the J gene TRBJ2-5, with 8 bases identical to TRBD2. The germline CDR1 and CDR2 sequences are MDHEN and SYDVKM. After removal of 9 bases from V and 5 bases from J, the junction contained 17 bases not matched to a gene. The CDR3 loop spans 16 amino acids. CDR3 DNA sequence: TGTGCCAGTTACGGAGCGGGGGCCATTGAGAGGGAGACCCAGTACTTC. Residues: CASYGAGAIERETQYF.

This clone was seen more than once but under ten times. J is TRBJ2-7 and V is TRBV7-2, with D possibly matching TRBD2 (6 bases). The CDR3 spans 13 residues. V shed 1 base and J shed 2 bases, with 6 bases lying between them. The germline gives CDR1 SGHTA, CDR2 FQGNSA. The DNA for the CDR3 is TGTGCCAGCAGCTTAGGCGGGACCTACGAGCAGTACTTC. It translates to CASSLGGTYEQYF.

This clone turned up a few times. The V and J genes are TRBV5-1 and TRBJ1-2; a possible D gene is TRBD1 (6 bases). The germline CDR1 and CDR2 sequences are SGHRS and YFSETQ. The CDR3 is 13 amino acids. Trimming took 5 bases from V and 2 from J, leaving 10 bases between them. As DNA, the CDR3 is TGCGCCAGCAGAGCGGACAGCAACTATGGCTACACCTTC. Its translation is CASRADSNYGYTF.

This clone was seen only a few times. V usage is TRBV28 and J usage is TRBJ1-2; D gene uncertain. Germline V gives CDR1 MDHEN, CDR2 SYDVKM. The CDR3 contains 15 residues. V lost 2 bases and J lost 3, with 13 bases in between. The CDR3 is CASSLHARKYYGYTF. The CDR3 nucleotides are TGTGCCAGCAGTTTACATGCCAGGAAATACTATGGCTACACCTTC.

A few counts support this clone. The chain links TRBV29-1 to TRBJ1-2; D is unclear. The V gene lost 7 bases and the J gene lost 9 bases, with 18 bases spanning the gap. The CDR3 loop spans 12 amino acids. The germline gives CDR1 SQVTM, CDR2 ANQGSEA. Here the CDR3 reads CSDVDTPPRYTF. Here the CDR3 DNA reads TGCAGCGACGTCGACACTCCTCCACGCTACACCTTC.

V is TRBV2 and J is TRBJ2-3, with D possibly being TRBD1 (6 bases). The CDR3 totals 15 residues. Germline V gives CDR1 SNHLY, CDR2 FYNNEI. V dropped 4 bases and J dropped 0 bases, with 11 bases sitting between them. Here the CDR3 DNA reads TGTGCCAGCAGTGGGGGGACATCTAGCACAGATACGCAGTATTTT. It translates to CASSGGTSSTDTQYF.

CDR3 sequence (DNA): TGTGCCAGCAGGATCCGGGAGGCCCCCAATGAGCAGTTCTTC. Its translation: CASRIREAPNEQFF. V and J are TRBV2 and TRBJ2-1; 7 nucleotides match TRBD2. The junction had 8 bases not matched to a gene; V was cut back by 6 bases and J by 6 bases. Germline loops: CDR1 SNHLY, CDR2 FYNNEI. The CDR3 length is 14 residues.

V and J are TRBV6-6 and TRBJ1-5; the D is unclear. This CDR3 spans 13 amino acids. The germline V gene has CDR1 MNHNY and CDR2 SVGAGI (reference sequence). The V end lost 0 bases, the J end lost 9 bases, and 9 bases lay between the germline ends. CDR3 DNA: TGTGCCAGCAGTTACTCGACACGTAGGCCCCAGCATTTT. Amino acid sequence: CASSYSTRRPQHF.

CDR3 loop: CASSQVGGAYGYTF. CDR3 DNA: TGCGCCAGCAGCCAAGTCGGGGGAGCCTATGGCTACACCTTC. This rearrangement joins TRBV4-1 to TRBJ1-2, with a tentative D call TRBD1 (5 bases). Germline V gene sequence: CDR1 MGHRA, CDR2 YSYEKL. The CDR3 spans 14 residues. Trimming pared 1 base from V and 4 bases from J, leaving 10 bases between.

V is TRBV6-5 and J is TRBJ1-4; no reliable D call. Trimming pared 6 bases from V and 8 bases from J, leaving 13 bases between. Germline loops: CDR1 MNHEY, CDR2 SVGAGI. CDR3 size: 13 residues. The CDR3 sequence is CASRMSGGEKLFF. The CDR3 DNA follows: TGTGCCAGCAGGATGTCTGGAGGAGAAAAACTGTTTTTT.